The rows below give T cell receptor beta chains drawn from one sample of a study of cytomegalovirus exposure and HLA in healthy donors. TCRdb keeps only in-frame clones here, not all; method: immunoSEQ multiplex PCR. Its listing shows some 130,000 clones. Sequenced input: PBMCs. The receptors were sampled from a woman between 40 and 50 years old in good health and CMV-seropositive. Each CDR3 is given with its conserved first and last residue. Fields, in order: J gene, V gene, CDR3 length, D gene, CDR3 DNA, CDR3 protein. The D gene is left open where the match is weak.

TRBJ1-5	TRBV19	16	TRBD1	TGTGCCAGTAGTATCCTACAGGGACAGGGAGGTCAGCCCCAGCATTTT	CASSILQGQGGQPQHF
TRBJ1-3	TRBV29-1	12	-	TGCAGCGTTGCCCAGGGCGGAAACACCATATATTTT	CSVAQGGNTIYF
TRBJ2-2	TRBV6-5	14	TRBD2	TGTGCCAGCAGTGAGTTAGCGGGAGCGGGGGAGCTGTTTTTT	CASSELAGAGELFF
TRBJ2-1	TRBV9	17	-	TGTGCCAGCAGCGTAGCAAACCGGGCAGGGTTTTTAGATGAGCAGTTCTTC	CASSVANRAGFLDEQFF
TRBJ2-1	TRBV29-1	16	-	TGCAGCGTTGAAATGGGGGACTCCCCCCCCTACAATGAGCAGTTCTTC	CSVEMGDSPPYNEQFF
TRBJ2-2	TRBV2	16	TRBD2	TGTGCCAGCACCCCCGGGCGGGGACTAGAACACCGGGAGCTGTTTTTT	CASTPGRGLEHRELFF
TRBJ1-1	TRBV7-3	14	TRBD1	TGTGCCAGCAGCTACGGGACAGGGAACACTGAAGCTTTCTTT	CASSYGTGNTEAFF
TRBJ2-7	TRBV6-5	13	-	TGTGCCAGCAGTGGGGACACCTCCTACGAGCAGTACTTC	CASSGDTSYEQYF
TRBJ2-5	TRBV28	11	-	TGTGCCAGCAGTGGGGGGGAGACCCAGTACTTC	CASSGGETQYF
TRBJ1-6	TRBV7-6	15	TRBD1	TGTGCCAGCAGCTTGGGACAGACTTTTAATTCACCCCTCCACTTT	CASSLGQTFNSPLHF
TRBJ1-2	TRBV2	16	TRBD1	TGTGCCAGCAGTGGACAGGGGGCCCCTTCTAACTATGGCTACACCTTC	CASSGQGAPSNYGYTF
TRBJ1-1	TRBV5-4	15	-	TGTGCCAGCAGCCCTGATACAGGGAGGAACACTGAAGCTTTCTTT	CASSPDTGRNTEAFF
TRBJ2-7	TRBV6-1	13	-	TGTGCCAGCGTTTACGGGAGCTGGTACGAGCAGTACTTC	CASVYGSWYEQYF
TRBJ1-5	TRBV4-1	15	-	TGCGCCAGCAGCCAAGACGGGTTGACCTATCAGCCCCAGCATTTT	CASSQDGLTYQPQHF
TRBJ2-5	TRBV5-1	16	TRBD2	TGCGCCAGCAGCCCGAGACTAGCGGGTGCTATGGAGACCCAGTACTTC	CASSPRLAGAMETQYF
TRBJ2-1	TRBV19	13	TRBD1	TGTGCCAGTAGGGGGACAGGTATCAATGAGCAGTTCTTC	CASRGTGINEQFF
TRBJ2-7	TRBV9	17	TRBD1	TGTGCCAGCAGCTACAACCGCGCCGGGACAGGGGGCAACGAGCAGTACTTC	CASSYNRAGTGGNEQYF
TRBJ2-4	TRBV6-1	15	TRBD1	TGTGCCAGCAGTGAAAGGGACAGGGGGATTTACATTCAGTACTTC	CASSERDRGIYIQYF
TRBJ1-2	TRBV27	16	TRBD1	TGTGCCAGCAGACCCCGGTCCCCCCGGGACAGCCTTGGCTACACCTTC	CASRPRSPRDSLGYTF
TRBJ2-3	TRBV21-1	15	-	TGTGCCAGCAGAGGGACTAGCGGGAGTGGAGATACGCAGTATTTT	CASRGTSGSGDTQYF
TRBJ2-6	TRBV5-5	17	TRBD2	TGTGCCAGCAGCTTGGTGGCGGGAGCTACAGGGGCCAACGTCCTGACTTTC	CASSLVAGATGANVLTF
TRBJ2-5	TRBV7-9	11	-	TGTGCCAGCAGCTCGCAAGAGACCCAGTACTTC	CASSSQETQYF
TRBJ1-4	TRBV15	17	TRBD1	TGTGCCACCAGCAAAGGGACAGGGGGGCAGGATAATGAAAAACTGTTTTTT	CATSKGTGGQDNEKLFF
TRBJ2-7	TRBV19	14	-	TGTGCCAGTAGTACACAGGTTTCCTCCTACGAGCAGTACTTC	CASSTQVSSYEQYF
TRBJ1-3	TRBV19	15	-	TGTGCCAGTAGTATAGATCGGGAAAGCGGAAACACCATATATTTT	CASSIDRESGNTIYF
TRBJ2-1	TRBV15	12	-	TGTGCCACCAGCAGAGTCGTCAATGAGCAGTTCTTC	CATSRVVNEQFF
TRBJ2-6	TRBV7-8	16	TRBD1	TGTGCCAGCAGCGCACGAGGGGGCGCTGGGGCCAACGTCCTGACTTTC	CASSARGGAGANVLTF
TRBJ2-7	TRBV6-5	16	TRBD1	TGTGCCAGCAGTTCGGAATCCGGGACAGGGGGCCTTAATCGGTACTTC	CASSSESGTGGLNRYF
TRBJ2-7	TRBV19	13	-	TGTGCCAGTACCGCAGGTGGTAGCTACGAGCAGTACTTC	CASTAGGSYEQYF
TRBJ2-3	TRBV5-4	17	TRBD2	TGTGCCAGCAGCCAGGGACCGGGACTAGCGGGAGAAAATACGCAGTATTTT	CASSQGPGLAGENTQYF
TRBJ2-1	TRBV28	16	TRBD2	TGTGCCAGCAGTTTATCTAGCGGGAGCCCCTACAATGAGCAGTTCTTC	CASSLSSGSPYNEQFF
TRBJ2-1	TRBV6-5	16	TRBD1	TGTGCCAGCAGTTACTCTCCCGGACAGGGACTCAATGAGCAGTTCTTC	CASSYSPGQGLNEQFF
TRBJ1-6	TRBV6-1	15	TRBD1	TGTGCCAGCACTCTTGACAGGGGGCGTTATTCACCCCTCCACTTT	CASTLDRGRYSPLHF
TRBJ2-3	TRBV5-1	16	TRBD2	TGCGCCAGCAGCCCGAGGACTAGCGGGGTCACAGATACGCAGTATTTT	CASSPRTSGVTDTQYF
TRBJ1-1	TRBV25-1	13	-	TGTGCCAGCAGTTCGTCGGGGGACACTGAAGCTTTCTTT	CASSSSGDTEAFF
TRBJ1-1	TRBV27	14	-	TGTGCCAGCAGTTTATCGGCAGGGAGGACTGAAGCTTTCTTT	CASSLSAGRTEAFF
TRBJ2-7	TRBV5-1	14	-	TGCGCCAGCAGCCAGAGGGCGTTTAACGACGAGCAGTACTTC	CASSQRAFNDEQYF
TRBJ2-4	TRBV7-9	19	TRBD2	TGTGCCAGCAGCTCGGGCAGCCTACTAGCGCCTATAGCCAAAAACATTCAGTACTTC	CASSSGSLLAPIAKNIQYF
TRBJ2-1	TRBV11-2	17	TRBD2	TGTGCCAGCAGCTCCGAGGGTAGCGGGAGTTTCTACAATGAGCAGTTCTTC	CASSSEGSGSFYNEQFF
TRBJ2-7	TRBV7-8	17	TRBD2	TGTGCCAGCAGTCTCGACCTCGCCGGGAGGCTGCGCTACGAGCAGTACTTC	CASSLDLAGRLRYEQYF
TRBJ2-4	TRBV5-1	11	TRBD2	TGCGCCAGTCGGGGGGGAAACATTCAGTACTTC	CASRGGNIQYF
TRBJ1-1	TRBV6-6	15	TRBD1	TGTGCCAGCAGTTACTCGGCAGGGGGCTTTTCGGAAGCTTTCTTT	CASSYSAGGFSEAFF
TRBJ1-2	TRBV9	14	TRBD1	TGTGCCAGCAGCACGACGACAGGGAACTATGGCTACACCTTC	CASSTTTGNYGYTF
TRBJ2-3	TRBV30	14	-	TGTGCCTGGAGACCGGGAGCGGAGGCAGATACGCAGTATTTT	CAWRPGAEADTQYF
TRBJ1-2	TRBV7-2	15	-	TGTGCCAGCAGCCGATCGGAGGGAATATGGGATGGCTACACCTTC	CASSRSEGIWDGYTF
TRBJ1-1	TRBV7-2	16	-	TGTGCCAGCAGCTTAAGGGGGGGGGATTGGAACACTGAAGCTTTCTTT	CASSLRGGDWNTEAFF
TRBJ1-2	TRBV19	13	-	TGTGCCAGTAGTACAGGGGTAAACTATGGCTACACCTTC	CASSTGVNYGYTF
TRBJ1-1	TRBV4-1	13	-	TGCGCCAGCAGCCAACAGGGGTGGGGTGAAGCTTTCTTT	CASSQQGWGEAFF
TRBJ2-7	TRBV28	17	TRBD2	TGTGCCAGCAGGCCCCCCACTAGCGGGAGGGCCTCCTACGAGCAGTACTTC	CASRPPTSGRASYEQYF
TRBJ1-5	TRBV5-4	13	-	TGTGCCAGCAGTATTGACAACTATCAGCCCCAGCATTTT	CASSIDNYQPQHF
TRBJ2-3	TRBV10-2	13	TRBD1	TGCGCCAGCCGGGACAGAAGCACAGATACGCAGTATTTT	CASRDRSTDTQYF
TRBJ1-2	TRBV9	13	TRBD1	TGTGCCAGCAGCGTGACAGGGGACTATGGCTACACCTTC	CASSVTGDYGYTF
TRBJ1-4	TRBV7-9	12	-	TGTGCCAGCAGCCCGGGGGTTGGACGACTGTTTTTT	CASSPGVGRLFF